These 17 T cell receptor beta chains were sequenced from one sample in a study of blood T cell repertoires in COVID-19 (dated by TCRdb to about 2020). Library preparation was by the immunoSEQ multiplex PCR assay. TCRdb stores this immuneACCESS table with in-frame sequences only. Part of the clones is absent; in the studies checked, under half of the shortfall reflects unresolved V genes, and no reason is known for the rest. This sample is represented by 300,000 to 350,000 clones; about 90% of them were singletons. The ten largest clonotypes hold approximately 4.5% of the sample. The sequenced sample consisted of PBMCs or T cells enriched from blood (not recorded which). The receptor source for this set is a woman aged 18-29 years with acute COVID-19.

The V gene is TRBV6-4, the J gene TRBJ1-1; a possible D gene is TRBD1 (5 bases). With 0 bases removed from V and 5 bases from J, the gap between germline ends came to 10 bases. The CDR3 has 14 amino acids. CDR1 and CDR2 (germline): MRHNA, SNTAGT. The CDR3 loop is CASSDSKGWTEAFF. The CDR3 bases are TGTGCCAGCAGTGACTCGAAGGGGTGGACTGAAGCTTTCTTT.

V and J are TRBV28 and TRBJ1-1; 7 bases agree with TRBD1. The CDR3 extends over 13 amino acids. The junction had 4 bases not matched to a gene; V was cut back by 8 bases and J by 1 base. CDR1 and CDR2 (germline): MDHEN, SYDVKM. The CDR3 region is CASLRTGNTEAFF. The DNA of the CDR3 is TGTGCCAGCCTTAGGACAGGGAACACTGAAGCTTTCTTT.

The genes are TRBV11-1 and TRBJ2-7; 8 bases line up with TRBD2. Trimming at V came to 1 base and at J to 5 bases, leaving 4 bases not matched to a gene. CDR1 is SGHAT, CDR2 FQDESV, per germline (reference sequence). This CDR3 contains 14 residues. CDR3 residues: CASSLGLAGHEQYF. The CDR3 DNA sequence: TGTGCCAGCAGCTTAGGGCTAGCGGGCCACGAGCAGTACTTC.

This clone was counted once. The chain combines TRBV7-8 with TRBJ2-7, with 8 bases matching TRBD1. CDR1 and CDR2 from the germline V gene are SGHVS and FQNEAQ. V gave up 5 bases and J gave up 2 bases; unmatched junction bases: 8. The CDR3 runs to 15 residues. CDR3 sequence reads: CASSPSDRAPYEQYF. The DNA of the CDR3 is TGTGCCAGCAGCCCCTCGGACAGGGCCCCCTACGAGCAGTACTTC.

This clone occurred a few times. The rearrangement uses TRBV3-1 (or the pseudogene TRBV3-2) and TRBJ1-1; D gene uncertain. The CDR3 is 14 amino acids. Trimming left V 2 bases short and J 1 base short, with 8 bases between. Germline CDR1 is LGHDT and CDR2 is YNNKEL (reference sequence). The CDR3 loop is CASSQLEPNTEAFF. The DNA of the CDR3 is TGTGCCAGCAGCCAATTAGAACCGAACACTGAAGCTTTCTTT.

This sequence joins TRBV5-4 and TRBJ1-1; maybe TRBD1 (5 bases). Germline CDR1 SGHNT, CDR2 YYREEE (reference sequence). V dropped 0 bases and J dropped 0 bases, with 15 bases sitting between them. The CDR3 contains 17 residues. CDR3: CASSLGGDLQMNTEAFF. Here the CDR3 DNA reads TGTGCCAGCAGCTTGGGGGGGGATCTACAGATGAACACTGAAGCTTTCTTT.

V gene TRBV14 combines with J gene TRBJ2-5; weak D call: TRBD2 (5 bases). The CDR3 is made up of 12 amino acids. V lost 6 bases and J 4 bases, leaving 9 bases between the germline ends. Per germline, CDR1 SGHDN and CDR2 FVKESK. CDR3 in DNA: TGTGCCAGCAGACTAGGAGGAGAGACCCAGTACTTC. It is translated as CASRLGGETQYF.

The chain has TRBV28 and TRBJ2-1; weak D call: TRBD1 (6 bases). CDR1 and CDR2 from the germline V gene are MDHEN and SYDVKM. V lost 6 bases, J lost 6 bases, and 15 bases lay in between. CDR3 length: 14 residues. The CDR3 nucleotides are TGTGCCAGCAGAAGACAGGCCTGGGGCAATGAGCAGTTCTTC. Protein sequence: CASRRQAWGNEQFF.

CDR3 loop: CASSLGGTVRYF. In DNA, the CDR3 is TGTGCCAGCAGTTTAGGAGGGACAGTGCGCTACTTC. The rearrangement joins TRBV12-3 or TRBV12-4 to TRBJ2-4; 7 nucleotides align to TRBD1. V trimming: 1 base; J trimming: 16 bases; junction bases outside the gene matches: 7. The length of the CDR3 is 12 residues.

Concerning this clone itself: Other DNA sequences in this specimen translate into the identical CDR3. The chain couples TRBV28 to TRBJ1-4; the D is unclear. Germline CDR1 and CDR2: MDHEN and SYDVKM. The CDR3 sequence is 12 residues long. The V gene lost 3 bases and the J gene lost 8 bases, with 7 bases spanning the gap. In DNA, the CDR3 is TGTGCCAGCAGTTTGCGCGGAGAAAAACTGTTTTTT. Translation: CASSLRGEKLFF. The whole variable domain, remainder taken from reference TRBV28 and TRBJ1-4, is DVKVTQSSRYLVKRTGEKVFLECVQDMDHENMFWYRQDPGLGLRLIYFSYDVKMKEKGDIPEGYSVSREKKERFSLILESASTNQTSMYLCASSLRGEKLFFGSGTQLSVL.

The V call is TRBV7-3, the J call TRBJ1-1; 9 nucleotides line up with TRBD1. V dropped 6 bases and J dropped 8; count of bases not matched to a gene: 16. Germline lookup yields CDR1 SGHTA and CDR2 FQGTGA. This CDR3 is built from 16 residues. The CDR3 coding sequence is TGTGCCAGCAGTTCGGGACAGGGACTTCAACAGTCGGAAGCTTTCTTT. Translating gives CASSSGQGLQQSEAFF.

The chain combines TRBV7-2 with TRBJ2-5, with 7 bases matching TRBD2. The CDR3 spans 13 residues. V lost 5 bases to trimming and J lost 5 bases; unmatched junction nucleotides: 5. Germline V gives CDR1 SGHTA, CDR2 FQGNSA. The CDR3 is CASSRGTMETQYF. The CDR3 DNA reads TGTGCCAGCAGCCGAGGGACTATGGAGACCCAGTACTTC.

V usage is TRBV28 and J usage is TRBJ1-5; 8 nucleotides line up with TRBD1. This CDR3 comprises 13 residues. V lost 6 bases, J lost 11 bases, and 9 bases stayed unmatched. Germline CDR1 reads MDHEN; CDR2 reads SYDVKM. CDR3 sequence reads: CASRPGGSGSQHF. CDR3 DNA sequence: TGTGCCAGCAGACCAGGGGGCAGCGGGTCCCAGCATTTT.

The chain uses TRBV28 and TRBJ1-6, with TRBD1 matching over 7 bases. CDR1 and CDR2 from the germline V gene are MDHEN and SYDVKM. This CDR3 is 13 amino acids long. V was clipped by 10 bases and J by 6 bases; unmatched bases: 6. The CDR3 is CATNDRVNSPLHF. In DNA, the CDR3 is TGTGCCACTAATGACAGGGTTAATTCACCCCTCCACTTT.

This chain links TRBV27 with TRBJ2-2; possible D gene TRBD1, 5 bases. Germline loops: CDR1 MNHEY, CDR2 SMNVEV (reference sequence). This CDR3 is 18 amino acids long. V was clipped by 2 bases and J by 4 bases, with 20 bases between them. CDR3 protein: CASSLEPPYQGTTGELFF. As DNA, the CDR3 is TGTGCCAGCAGTTTAGAGCCCCCCTATCAGGGAACCACCGGGGAGCTGTTTTTT.

The chain is built from TRBV28 and TRBJ1-2; TRBD1 matches at 7 bases. There are 15 residues in the CDR3. V was pared by 6 bases and J by 4 bases, with 11 bases of the junction left unmatched. Germline CDR1 reads MDHEN; CDR2 reads SYDVKM. The CDR3: CASSSAQRDSYGYTF. The CDR3 DNA sequence: TGTGCCAGCAGCTCTGCCCAAAGGGACAGCTATGGCTACACCTTC.

This sequence joins TRBV11-2 and TRBJ1-1; 9 nucleotides match TRBD1. J was trimmed by 4 bases and V by 5 bases; bases with no gene match: 14. This CDR3 has 17 residues. Germline-derived CDR1 and CDR2 are SGHAT and FQNNGV. The chain's CDR3 is CASSPAGTGSLITEAFF. As DNA, the CDR3 is TGTGCCAGCAGCCCAGCGGGGACAGGGAGTCTGATCACTGAAGCTTTCTTT. Complete variable domain (other parts from reference TRBV11-2 and TRBJ1-1): EAGVAQSPRYKIIEKRQSVAFWCNPISGHATLYWYQQILGQGPKLLIQFQNNGVVDDSQLPKDRFSAERLKGVDSTLKIQPAKLEDSAVYLCASSPAGTGSLITEAFFGQGTRLTVV.